The present T cell receptor (beta chain) was sequenced within a study of shared clonotypes between healthy human individuals. Comments on this clone: This CDR3 is also generated by other DNA sequences in the sample.

As processed by the authors: In the immunoSEQ data, sequences were junction-only and lacked quality scores, so filtering differed. Produced via immunoSEQ multiplex PCR; TCRdb's table is partial and in-frame only. V and J calls and clone size are given by that table; D and trimming were obtained from the DNA. The sample includes roughly 2.6 million clones, around nine tenths seen only once; the top ten take 0.14%. The sequenced sample was naive CD4+ T cells sorted from blood. This sample's subset: CD45RA+ positively selected. The sequence came from a man between 18 and 35 years old in good health.

The CDR3, as DNA: TGTGCCAGCAGCTTAGCGGCAGGCGTTAACACTGAAGCTTTCTTT. This codes for CASSLAAGVNTEAFF. The chain links TRBV7-9 to TRBJ1-1; no definite D call. Germline values: CDR1 SEHNR, CDR2 FQNEAQ (reference sequence). The ends were cut back, 0 bases at V and 2 bases at J, with 10 bases in the middle. This CDR3 comprises 15 residues.